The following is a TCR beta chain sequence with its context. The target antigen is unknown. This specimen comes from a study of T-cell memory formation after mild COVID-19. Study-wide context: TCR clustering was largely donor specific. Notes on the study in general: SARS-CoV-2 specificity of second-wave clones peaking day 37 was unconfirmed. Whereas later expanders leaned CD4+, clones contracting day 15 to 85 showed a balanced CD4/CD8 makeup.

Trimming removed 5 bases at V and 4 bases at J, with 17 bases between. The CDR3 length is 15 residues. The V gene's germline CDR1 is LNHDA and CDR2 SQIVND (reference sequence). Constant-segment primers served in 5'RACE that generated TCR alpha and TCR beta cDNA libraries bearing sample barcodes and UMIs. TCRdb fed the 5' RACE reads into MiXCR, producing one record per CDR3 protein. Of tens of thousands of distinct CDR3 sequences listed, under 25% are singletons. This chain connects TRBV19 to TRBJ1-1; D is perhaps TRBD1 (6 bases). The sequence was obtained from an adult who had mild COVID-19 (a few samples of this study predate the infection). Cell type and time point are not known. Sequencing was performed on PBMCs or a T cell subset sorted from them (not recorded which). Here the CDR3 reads CASSPATGGGTEAFF. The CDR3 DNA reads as TGTGCCAGTAGTCCGGCGACAGGAGGCGGCACTGAAGCTTTCTTT.